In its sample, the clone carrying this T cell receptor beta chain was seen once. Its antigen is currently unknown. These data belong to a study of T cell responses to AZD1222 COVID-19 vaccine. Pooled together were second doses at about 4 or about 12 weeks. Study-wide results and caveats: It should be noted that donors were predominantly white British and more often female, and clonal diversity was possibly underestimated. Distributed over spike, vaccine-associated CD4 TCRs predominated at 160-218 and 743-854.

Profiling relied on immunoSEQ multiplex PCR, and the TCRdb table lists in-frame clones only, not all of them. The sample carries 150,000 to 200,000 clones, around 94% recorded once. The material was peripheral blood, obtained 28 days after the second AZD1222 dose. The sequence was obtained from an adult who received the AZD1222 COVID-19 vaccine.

The CDR3 DNA reads as TGTGCCAGCAGTTTTAATCAACGGGGGGAGGACACTGAAGCTTTCTTT. Its translation is CASSFNQRGEDTEAFF. This chain joins TRBV28 and TRBJ1-1; D might be TRBD1 (5 bases). The V gene's germline CDR1 is MDHEN and CDR2 SYDVKM. The CDR3 runs 16 residues. Trimming took 3 bases from V and 3 from J, leaving 17 bases between them.